A selection of T cell receptor beta chains follows, all from one sample in a study of OX40 agonist ivuxolimab in advanced cancers. Sequenced by immunoSEQ multiplex PCR; TCRdb stores in-frame clones only, minus some. In the table there are some 80,000 clones, approximately 90% of which are singletons. Here the sequenced sample was CD4+ or CD8+ T cells sorted from blood, taken in a trial of the OX40 agonist ivuxolimab. The receptor source for this set is an adult with an advanced solid tumor such as melanoma, head and neck, liver or kidney cancer. CDR3s include the opening cysteine and the closing phenylalanine or tryptophan. D genes are given only for firm matches. Rows give clone size only sometimes, using once, few, many, or a class for an expanded clone.

>15|NA|TRBJ2-7|TRBV6-6|TRBD2
CASRYGTSGDYEQYF
TGTGCCAGCAGGTACGGGACTAGCGGAGACTACGAGCAGTACTTC
>16|NA|TRBJ1-2|TRBV30|NA
CAWVPGVTVGGYGYTF
TGTGCCTGGGTCCCCGGAGTTACAGTGGGAGGCTATGGCTACACCTTC
>15|NA|TRBJ1-5|TRBV5-8|NA
CASSLDGYSNQPQHF
TGTGCCAGCAGCTTGGACGGTTATAGCAATCAGCCCCAGCATTTT
>15|NA|TRBJ1-1|TRBV6-5|NA
CASSTGWGMNTEAFF
TGTGCCAGCAGCACAGGCTGGGGGATGAACACTGAAGCTTTCTTT
>14|NA|TRBJ2-7|TRBV7-9|NA
CASSFEPETYEQYF
TGTGCCAGCAGCTTTGAACCAGAAACCTACGAGCAGTACTTC
>13|NA|TRBJ1-1|TRBV11-2|NA
CASALGSNTEAFF
TGTGCCAGCGCCCTGGGGTCGAACACTGAAGCTTTCTTT
>14|NA|TRBJ1-2|TRBV5-1|TRBD1
CASGAGTGNYGYTF
TGCGCCAGCGGAGCCGGGACAGGGAATTATGGCTACACCTTC
>13|NA|TRBJ2-7|TRBV2|TRBD1
CASSGTGVGEQYF
TGTGCCAGCAGTGGGACAGGGGTTGGCGAGCAGTACTTC
>14|NA|TRBJ1-1|TRBV11-2|NA
CASNRVGQSTEAFF
TGTGCCAGCAACCGAGTGGGGCAGAGCACTGAAGCTTTCTTT
>13|NA|TRBJ2-7|TRBV7-9|NA
CASSLTASYEQYF
TGTGCCAGCAGCTTAACGGCAAGCTACGAGCAGTACTTC
>16|NA|TRBJ2-7|TRBV7-2|NA
CASSLIPVALPSEQYF
TGTGCCAGCAGCTTAATCCCGGTGGCCTTGCCGTCCGAGCAGTACTTC
>15|NA|TRBJ2-5|TRBV29-1|TRBD2
CSVELGAGGRRTQYF
TGCAGCGTTGAATTGGGAGCGGGAGGGCGGCGGACCCAGTACTTC
>15|NA|TRBJ2-3|TRBV19|TRBD2
CASSFQSTSADTQYF
TGTGCCAGTAGTTTTCAGTCGACTAGCGCCGATACGCAGTATTTT
>15|NA|TRBJ2-3|TRBV30|NA
CAWSVRAGGTDTQYF
TGTGCCTGGAGTGTACGAGCGGGTGGCACAGATACGCAGTATTTT
>13|once|TRBJ2-2|TRBV6-5|NA
CASKASGTGELFF
TGTGCCAGCAAAGCGTCGGGCACCGGGGAGCTGTTTTTT
>14|once|TRBJ2-7|TRBV5-4|TRBD1
CASSLGQGAYEQYF
TGTGCCAGCAGCTTGGGACAGGGAGCTTACGAGCAGTACTTC
>16|NA|TRBJ2-5|TRBV7-9|TRBD2
CASSLGGSGIQETQYF
TGTGCCAGCAGCTTAGGAGGGAGCGGGATCCAAGAGACCCAGTACTTC
>13|NA|TRBJ2-2|TRBV6-4|NA
CASSDSGTGELFF
TGTGCCAGCAGTGACTCTGGCACCGGGGAGCTGTTTTTT
>17|NA|TRBJ2-2|TRBV9|TRBD2
CASSVGVAGVISGELFF
TGTGCCAGCAGCGTAGGGGTAGCGGGAGTCATCTCCGGGGAGCTGTTTTTT
>14|NA|TRBJ2-3|TRBV10-3|TRBD2
CAIGTSGDIDTQYF
TGTGCCATTGGGACTAGCGGGGATATAGATACGCAGTATTTT
>16|few|TRBJ2-1|TRBV6-5|NA
CASSYSFGTFNNEQFF
TGTGCCAGCAGTTACTCCTTCGGTACTTTTAACAATGAGCAGTTCTTC
>16|NA|TRBJ2-1|TRBV27|TRBD1
CASSFTGTVAVHEQFF
TGTGCCAGCAGTTTCACAGGGACAGTAGCAGTCCATGAGCAGTTCTTC
>16|NA|TRBJ2-7|TRBV19|NA
CASSISSGGISYEQYF
TGTGCCAGTAGTATAAGTTCTGGCGGGATTTCCTACGAGCAGTACTTC
>15|NA|TRBJ2-2|TRBV5-4|NA
CASSPTGTNTGELFF
TGTGCCAGCAGCCCGACAGGAACGAACACCGGGGAGCTGTTTTTT
>15|NA|TRBJ2-7|TRBV5-4|NA
CASSLDQGRSSEQYF
TGTGCCAGCAGCTTAGATCAGGGCCGAAGCTCCGAGCAGTACTTC
>15|NA|TRBJ2-5|TRBV6-5|TRBD2
CASRSPSGRGETQYF
TGTGCCAGCAGATCTCCTAGCGGGAGAGGAGAGACCCAGTACTTC
>15|few|TRBJ2-1|TRBV9|TRBD2
CASSEGTSTGNEQFF
TGTGCCAGCAGCGAGGGGACTAGTACTGGGAATGAGCAGTTCTTC
>13|NA|TRBJ1-2|TRBV5-6|NA
CASSTGRYYGYTF
TGTGCCAGCAGCACGGGACGGTACTATGGCTACACCTTC
>14|NA|TRBJ2-2|TRBV28|NA
CASRGAGHTGELFF
TGTGCCAGCAGAGGAGCGGGCCACACCGGGGAGCTGTTTTTT
>15|NA|TRBJ2-3|TRBV10-3|NA
CAISPEKRGTDTQYF
TGTGCCATCAGTCCGGAGAAGCGAGGCACAGATACGCAGTATTTT
>16|NA|TRBJ2-7|TRBV19|NA
CASSREGGSTSYEQYF
TGTGCCAGTAGCCGAGAGGGGGGAAGTACGTCCTACGAGCAGTACTTC
>15|NA|TRBJ1-4|TRBV19|NA
CASRRHWGADEKLFF
TGTGCCAGTCGGCGACATTGGGGGGCGGATGAAAAACTGTTTTTT